The 18 T cell receptor beta chains reported below all come from one sample, sequenced in a study of cytomegalovirus exposure and HLA in healthy donors. The assay was immunoSEQ multiplex PCR, and TCRdb's table has in-frame clones only and misses some. The sample carries 150,000 to 200,000 clones, about 86% recorded once. The sequencing input was PBMCs. The receptors were sampled from a woman younger than 30 in good health and CMV-seropositive.

Worth noting for this clone: The germline gene is not matched at one end of the junction; a read error may be the cause. The chain couples TRBV6-5 to TRBJ2-1; a possible D gene is TRBD2 (6 bases). The CDR3 runs 16 residues. CDR1 MNHEY and CDR2 SVGAGI come from the germline V gene. In DNA form, the CDR3 reads TGTGCCAGCAGTTACTCGATTATTTTGACTAGGCTAGCCGGGGTCTTC. Translating gives CASSYSIILTRLAGVF.

V gene TRBV7-2 combines with J gene TRBJ2-1, with 11 bases aligning to TRBD2. After removal of 10 bases from V and 0 bases from J, the junction contained 8 bases not matched to a gene. The CDR3 spans 16 residues. Germline assignment: CDR1 SGHTA and CDR2 FQGNSA. The CDR3 is CATAASGGNSYNEQFF. In nucleotides, the CDR3 is TGTGCCACCGCGGCTAGCGGGGGGAACTCCTACAATGAGCAGTTCTTC. The full variable domain, rest sourced from reference TRBV7-2 and TRBJ2-1, is GAGVSQSPSNKVTEKGKDVELRCDPISGHTALYWYRQSLGQGLEFLIYFQGNSAPDKSGLPSDRFSAERTGGSVSTLTIQRTQQEDSAVYLCATAASGGNSYNEQFFGPGTRLTVL.

The chain has TRBV25-1 and TRBJ2-3; maybe TRBD1 (7 bases). The ends were cut back, 3 bases at V and 7 bases at J, with 14 bases in the middle. Germline V gene lookup returns CDR1 MGHDK and CDR2 SYGVNS. This CDR3 spans 14 amino acids. The CDR3 DNA is TGTGCCAGCAGTGACGGAGGGGGCCTAAATACGCAGTATTTT. It encodes CASSDGGGLNTQYF.

The J gene is TRBJ1-1, the V gene TRBV7-2, with a possible D match to TRBD1 (6 bases). CDR3 length: 15 amino acids. Trimming cost V 4 bases and J 7 bases, with 19 bases left between them. Germline lookup yields CDR1 SGHTA and CDR2 FQGNSA. CDR3 region: CASSSFAGAHGEAFF. The CDR3 region has the DNA TGTGCCAGCAGCTCATTCGCAGGGGCGCATGGTGAAGCTTTCTTT.

This clone was detected a few times. This chain joins TRBV5-1 and TRBJ2-7; D may be TRBD1 (6 bases). Germline-derived CDR1 and CDR2 are SGHRS and YFSETQ. This CDR3 is 14 amino acids long. V was shortened by 0 bases and J by 4 bases, with 11 bases between the two germline ends. The CDR3 loop reads CASSLAPRGYEQYF. The CDR3 DNA follows: TGCGCCAGCAGCTTGGCCCCGAGGGGGTACGAGCAGTACTTC.

This chain connects TRBV7-6 to TRBJ1-4; 9 bases match TRBD1. With V trimmed by 5 bases and J by 7 bases, 8 bases remained unmatched. Per the germline V gene, CDR1 is SGHVS and CDR2 is FNYEAQ. The CDR3 runs to 15 residues. CDR3 amino acids: CASSISGTGSEKLFF. In DNA, the CDR3 is TGTGCCAGCAGCATATCCGGGACAGGGTCTGAAAAACTGTTTTTT.

This rearrangement joins TRBV7-2 to TRBJ1-2; 7 bases are a match to TRBD1. The CDR3 totals 18 residues. Germline CDR1 and CDR2: SGHTA and FQGNSA. J was trimmed by 6 bases and V by 6 bases; bases with no gene match: 22. This CDR3 is CASSPRSTGTRIFHGYTF. The DNA of the CDR3 is TGTGCCAGCAGTCCCCGATCGACAGGGACGAGAATCTTTCATGGCTACACCTTC.

V gene TRBV5-1 combines with J gene TRBJ2-3; 11 bases line up with TRBD2. Trimming took 4 bases from V and 2 from J; bases not matched to a gene: 12. The germline gives CDR1 SGHRS, CDR2 YFSETQ. The CDR3 has 18 amino acids. The CDR3 sequence: CASSHPPTSGGITDTQYF. The CDR3 DNA reads as TGCGCCAGCAGCCACCCCCCTACTAGCGGGGGAATCACAGATACGCAGTATTTT.

The V call is TRBV5-1, the J call TRBJ2-7; D gene ambiguous. CDR1 SGHRS and CDR2 YFSETQ come from the germline V gene. The V gene lost 4 bases and the J gene lost 2 bases, with 25 bases spanning the gap. The CDR3 is 18 residues long. For the CDR3, the DNA is TGCGCCAGCAGCCCCCAAAACCGAAGACATCTAATCCCCTACGAGCAGTACTTC. Translated: CASSPQNRRHLIPYEQYF.

The sample holds one count of this clone. V usage is TRBV6-1 and J usage is TRBJ1-1; 7 nucleotides line up with TRBD1. Germline V CDR1 and CDR2: MNHNS, SASEGT. Trimming removed 5 bases from V and 3 bases from J; junction bases left unmatched: 6. The CDR3 runs to 14 residues. The CDR3, as DNA: TGTGCCAGCAGTATCCTAGACAGGGACACTGAAGCTTTCTTT. Protein: CASSILDRDTEAFF.

The genes are TRBV7-6 and TRBJ1-1; TRBD1 matches 8 bases. The germline V gene has CDR1 SGHVS and CDR2 FNYEAQ. This CDR3 is built from 14 residues. The V and J ends lost 5 bases and 8 bases, in that order; junction bases with no gene match: 10. CDR3 sequence (DNA): TGTGCCAGCAGCCCCTACAGGGGGAATTCCGAAGCTTTCTTT. Translation gives CASSPYRGNSEAFF.

V gene TRBV21-1 combines with J gene TRBJ1-2. TRBV21-1 has pseudogene status. The CDR3 loop spans 16 amino acids. CDR3 in amino acids: CASSPSREEANYGYTF. The CDR3 DNA is TGTGCCAGCAGCCCATCCCGGGAGGAAGCTAACTATGGCTACACCTTC.

The chain employs TRBV7-9 and TRBJ2-7, with 8 bases that match TRBD1. Germline loops: CDR1 SEHNR, CDR2 FQNEAQ (reference sequence). V was pared by 1 base and J by 7 bases, with 6 bases of the junction left unmatched. The CDR3 is 14 amino acids. Written as DNA, the CDR3 is TGTGCCAGCAGCTTAGGGCAGGGGGCTGGTGAGCAGTACTTC. It specifies CASSLGQGAGEQYF. Drawing the rest from reference TRBV7-9 and TRBJ2-7, the complete variable domain is DTGVSQNPRHKITKRGQNVTFRCDPISEHNRLYWYRQTLGQGPEFLTYFQNEAQLEKSRLLSDRFSAERPKGSFSTLEIQRTEQGDSAMYLCASSLGQGAGEQYFGPGTRLTVT.

In its sample, this clone was seen once. The J gene is TRBJ2-1, the V gene TRBV6-1; 10 bases match TRBD2. The germline CDR1 and CDR2 sequences are MNHNS and SASEGT. The CDR3 runs 15 residues. The ends lost 6 bases at V and 5 bases at J; junction bases unmatched: 7. Here the CDR3 reads CASSHTSGTNNEQFF. In DNA, the CDR3 is TGTGCCAGCAGCCACACTAGCGGGACTAACAATGAGCAGTTCTTC.

This chain joins TRBV2 and TRBJ2-1; D ambiguous. Per germline, CDR1 SNHLY and CDR2 FYNNEI. The CDR3 length is 13 residues. V was pared by 6 bases and J by 6 bases, with 12 bases between. The CDR3 region has the DNA TGTGCCAGCAGATTAAACAGTGGCAATGAGCAGTTCTTC. Amino acids: CASRLNSGNEQFF.

In this sample, this clone turned up a few times. The J gene is TRBJ1-6, the V gene TRBV19, with a possible D match to TRBD1 (6 bases). There are 14 residues in the CDR3. The V gene's germline CDR1 is LNHDA and CDR2 SQIVND (reference sequence). The germline V and J ends were trimmed by 6 bases and 3 bases, with 9 bases remaining between them. CDR3 sequence: CASSLQGYNSPLHF. CDR3 bases: TGTGCCAGTAGCCTACAGGGCTATAATTCACCCCTCCACTTT.

The table lists this clone with a few counts. The chain has TRBV4-1 and TRBJ1-6; 8 bases map to TRBD1. This CDR3 has 14 residues. Germline V CDR1 and CDR2: MGHRA, YSYEKL. The V and J ends lost 4 bases and 10 bases, in that order; junction bases with no gene match: 6. CDR3 coding DNA: TGCGCCAGCAGCCTACAGGGGGAGAAATCACCCCTCCACTTT. Translation: CASSLQGEKSPLHF.

The rearrangement joins TRBV7-2 to TRBJ2-3; no clear D gene. In germline, CDR1 is SGHTA, CDR2 FQGNSA. V lost 6 bases to trimming and J lost 6 bases, with 10 bases between them. The CDR3 extends over 12 amino acids. In DNA, the CDR3 is TGTGCCAGCAGTGGCCGCCTGGATACGCAGTATTTT. Translating gives CASSGRLDTQYF. Combining the CDR3 with reference TRBV7-2 and TRBJ2-3 gives the whole variable domain GAGVSQSPSNKVTEKGKDVELRCDPISGHTALYWYRQSLGQGLEFLIYFQGNSAPDKSGLPSDRFSAERTGGSVSTLTIQRTQQEDSAVYLCASSGRLDTQYFGPGTRLTVL.